A selection of T cell receptor beta chains follows, all from one sample in a study of blood T cell repertoires in COVID-19. Sequenced by immunoSEQ multiplex PCR; TCRdb stores in-frame clones only, minus some. The sample shows about 110,000 clones, approximately 80% of them seen only once. Material: peripheral blood. All receptors derive from a woman aged 60-70 years with acute or convalescent COVID-19. CDR3s include the opening cysteine and the closing phenylalanine or tryptophan. D genes are given only for firm matches. Clone sizes are given selectively: once, few, many, or a class where the clone is expanded.

j_call v_call d_call clone_size cdr3_aa cdr3_nt
TRBJ2-7 TRBV27 TRBD2 - CASSLAGEGYEQYF TGTGCCAGCAGTTTAGCGGGAGAAGGCTACGAGCAGTACTTC
TRBJ1-4 TRBV4-2 - - CASGPGGGDEKLFF TGTGCCAGCGGTCCGGGTGGGGGCGACGAAAAACTGTTTTTT
TRBJ2-1 TRBV14 TRBD1 - CASSQLTGTDEQFF TGTGCCAGCAGCCAACTGACAGGGACGGATGAGCAGTTCTTC
TRBJ2-1 TRBV30 TRBD2 - CAWEDLGTSGSYEQFF TGTGCCTGGGAGGACCTCGGGACTAGCGGGAGTTATGAGCAGTTCTTC
TRBJ2-5 TRBV5-6 TRBD1 - CASSLTGGAETQYF TGTGCCAGCAGCTTGACAGGGGGCGCGGAGACCCAGTACTTC
TRBJ1-5 TRBV7-8 TRBD1 - CASSSMGQTNQPQHF TGTGCCAGCAGCTCAATGGGACAGACCAATCAGCCCCAGCATTTT
TRBJ2-7 TRBV6-6 TRBD1 once CASKVGQAIYEQYF TGTGCCAGCAAAGTGGGACAGGCAATCTACGAGCAGTACTTC
TRBJ1-2 TRBV3-1/TRBV3-2 - - CASSQADSNYGYTF TGTGCCAGCAGCCAAGCGGACAGCAACTATGGCTACACCTTC
TRBJ2-5 TRBV1 - - CTRVAGGRQETQYF TGCACCAGAGTAGCGGGGGGGCGTCAAGAGACCCAGTACTTC
TRBJ1-1 TRBV11-2 - - CASSLVDRLNTEAFF TGTGCCAGCAGCTTAGTTGACAGACTGAACACTGAAGCTTTCTTT